This T cell receptor beta chain was observed in a study of brain T cells in children with intractable seizures. Overall study results and limits: Absence of clones before surgery may stem from lower sequencing depth. HCMV serostatus was not known, and viral specificity came from CDR3 similarity only.

A word on this clone: Its antigen is undetermined. One end of the junction fails to match germline, which may point to a read error. The same CDR3 also results from other DNA sequences found in this sample.

Described time point: blood from clinic visit 5 months post-surgery; TSC patient then seizure free. Sequencing was limited to surgery cases with top T cell transcript signatures in brain tissue. Profiled with immunoSEQ multiplex PCR; TCRdb holds only in-frame clones, not every one. The table shows about 340,000 clones, with over 90% occurring only once. Germline loops: CDR1 SEHNR, CDR2 FQNEAQ (reference sequence). The CDR3 loop spans 14 amino acids. The specimen was peripheral blood, collected about 5 months after surgery. The source is a boy in the first two years of life with tuberous sclerosis and intractable seizures. This chain uses TRBV7-9 with TRBJ1-1, with 7 positions matching TRBD1. For the CDR3, the DNA is TGTGCCAGCAGCTTAGTGACAGGGAACACTGAGGCTTTCTTT. Residues: CASSLVTGNTEAFF. Complete variable domain (other parts from reference TRBV7-9 and TRBJ1-1): DTGVSQNPRHKITKRGQNVTFRCDPISEHNRLYWYRQTLGQGPEFLTYFQNEAQLEKSRLLSDRFSAERPKGSFSTLEIQRTEQGDSAMYLCASSLVTGNTEAFFGQGTRLTVV.